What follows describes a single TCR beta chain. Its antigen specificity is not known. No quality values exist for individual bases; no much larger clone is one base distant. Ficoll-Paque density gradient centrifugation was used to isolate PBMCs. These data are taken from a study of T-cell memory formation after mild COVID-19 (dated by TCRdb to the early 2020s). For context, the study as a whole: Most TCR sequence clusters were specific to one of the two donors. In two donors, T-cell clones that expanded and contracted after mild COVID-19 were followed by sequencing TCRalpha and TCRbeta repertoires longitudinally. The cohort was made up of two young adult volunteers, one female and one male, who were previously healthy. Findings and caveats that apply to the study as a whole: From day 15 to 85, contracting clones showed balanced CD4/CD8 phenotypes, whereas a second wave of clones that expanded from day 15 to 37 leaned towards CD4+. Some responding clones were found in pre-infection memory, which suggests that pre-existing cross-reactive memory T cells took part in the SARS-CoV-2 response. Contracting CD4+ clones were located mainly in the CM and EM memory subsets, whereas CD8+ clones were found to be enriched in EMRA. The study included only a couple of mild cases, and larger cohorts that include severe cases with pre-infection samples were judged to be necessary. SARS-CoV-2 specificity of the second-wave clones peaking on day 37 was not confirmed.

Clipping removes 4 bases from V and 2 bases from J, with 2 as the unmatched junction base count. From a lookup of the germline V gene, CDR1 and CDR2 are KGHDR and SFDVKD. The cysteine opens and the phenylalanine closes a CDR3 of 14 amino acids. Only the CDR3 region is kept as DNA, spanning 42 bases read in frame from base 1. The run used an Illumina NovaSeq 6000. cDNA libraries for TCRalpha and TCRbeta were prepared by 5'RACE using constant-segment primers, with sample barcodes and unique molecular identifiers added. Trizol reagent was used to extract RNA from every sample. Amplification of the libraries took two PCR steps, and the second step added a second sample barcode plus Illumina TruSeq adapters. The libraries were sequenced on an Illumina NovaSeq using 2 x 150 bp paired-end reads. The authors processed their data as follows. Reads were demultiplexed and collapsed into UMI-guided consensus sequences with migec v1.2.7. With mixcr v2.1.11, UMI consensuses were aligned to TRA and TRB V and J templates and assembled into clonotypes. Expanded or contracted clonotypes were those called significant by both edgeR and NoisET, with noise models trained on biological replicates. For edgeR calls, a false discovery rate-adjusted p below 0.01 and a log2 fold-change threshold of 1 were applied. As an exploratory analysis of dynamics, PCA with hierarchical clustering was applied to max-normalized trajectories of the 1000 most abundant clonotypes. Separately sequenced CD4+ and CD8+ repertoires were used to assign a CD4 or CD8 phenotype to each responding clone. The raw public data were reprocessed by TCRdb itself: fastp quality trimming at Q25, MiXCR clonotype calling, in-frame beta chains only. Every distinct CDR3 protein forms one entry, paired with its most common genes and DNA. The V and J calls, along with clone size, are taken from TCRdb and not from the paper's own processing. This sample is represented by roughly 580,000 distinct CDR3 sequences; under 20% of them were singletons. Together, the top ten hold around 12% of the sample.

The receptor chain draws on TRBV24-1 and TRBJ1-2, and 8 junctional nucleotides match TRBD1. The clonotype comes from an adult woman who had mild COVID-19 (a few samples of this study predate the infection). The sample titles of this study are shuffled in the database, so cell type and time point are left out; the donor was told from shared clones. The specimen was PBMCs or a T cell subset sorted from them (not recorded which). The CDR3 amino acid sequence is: CATSERTGNYGYTF. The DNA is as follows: TGTGCCACCAGTGAGAGGACAGGGAACTATGGCTACACCTTC.